The 3 T cell receptor beta chains in this list originate from one sample, sequenced in a study of T cells in Graves' hyperthyroidism and ophthalmopathy. From RNA transcripts, TCR beta CDR3 regions were amplified. First-round RT-PCR of the TCR CDR3 relied on the HTBI primer set. MiXCR, applied by TCRdb to the multiplex PCR reads, yields one record per CDR3 protein. The table records about 610,000 distinct CDR3 sequences, roughly 46% of them present only once. Sequencing was performed on peripheral blood or thyroid tissue (not recorded which). The receptors were sampled from a woman younger than 30 with Graves' hyperthyroidism.

This chain links TRBV15 with TRBJ2-7; a weak D match, TRBD1 (6 bases). Germline values: CDR1 LNHNV, CDR2 YYDKDF (reference sequence). V dropped 3 bases and J dropped 2 bases, with 11 bases sitting between them. The CDR3 spans 14 residues. The CDR3 sequence: CATSSARDTYEQYF. CDR3 nucleotide sequence: TGTGCCACCAGCAGTGCTAGGGACACCTACGAGCAGTACTTC.

The chain employs TRBV10-2 and TRBJ1-1; D gene unclear. Trimming removed 7 bases at V and 0 bases at J, with 6 bases between. CDR1 is WSHSY, CDR2 SAAADI, per germline. The CDR3 sequence is 12 residues long. The CDR3 DNA sequence: TGCGCCAGCAAGGACCTGAACACTGAAGCTTTCTTT. This codes for CASKDLNTEAFF.

This rearrangement joins TRBV10-3 to TRBJ2-7; 10 nucleotides align to TRBD2. The CDR3 extends over 16 amino acids. Trimming cost V 3 bases and J 4 bases; bases outside gene matches: 9. CDR1 ENHRY and CDR2 SYGVKD come from the germline V gene. CDR3 sequence reads: CAISDYSGTSEYEQYF. As DNA, the CDR3 is TGTGCCATCAGTGACTATAGCGGGACTAGCGAGTACGAGCAGTACTTC.